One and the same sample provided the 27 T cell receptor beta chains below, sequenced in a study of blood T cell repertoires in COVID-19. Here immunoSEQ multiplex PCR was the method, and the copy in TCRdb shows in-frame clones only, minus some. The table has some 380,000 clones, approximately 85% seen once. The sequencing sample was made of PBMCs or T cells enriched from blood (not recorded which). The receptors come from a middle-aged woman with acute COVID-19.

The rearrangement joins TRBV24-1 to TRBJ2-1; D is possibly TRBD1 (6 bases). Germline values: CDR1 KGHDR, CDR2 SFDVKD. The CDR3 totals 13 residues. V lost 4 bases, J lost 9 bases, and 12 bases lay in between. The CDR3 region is CATSDNQGPEQFF. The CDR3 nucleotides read TGTGCCACCAGTGACAACCAGGGGCCTGAGCAGTTCTTC.

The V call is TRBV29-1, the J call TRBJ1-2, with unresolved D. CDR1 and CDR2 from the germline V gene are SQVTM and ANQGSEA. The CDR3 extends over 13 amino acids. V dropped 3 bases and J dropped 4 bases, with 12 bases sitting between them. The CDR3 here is CSVDILGGYGYTF. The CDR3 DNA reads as TGCAGCGTTGATATTCTCGGAGGCTATGGCTACACCTTC. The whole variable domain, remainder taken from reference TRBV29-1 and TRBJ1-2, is SAVISQKPSRDICQRGTSLTIQCQVDSQVTMMFWYRQQPGQSLTLIATANQGSEATYESGFVIDKFPISRPNLTFSTLTVSNMSPEDSSIYLCSVDILGGYGYTFGSGTRLTVV.

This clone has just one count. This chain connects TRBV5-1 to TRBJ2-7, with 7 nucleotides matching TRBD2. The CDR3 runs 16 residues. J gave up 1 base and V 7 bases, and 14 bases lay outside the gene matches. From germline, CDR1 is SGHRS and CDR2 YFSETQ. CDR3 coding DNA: TGCGCCAGCGGTTCGGGGGGAGCGGCCCTATCCTACGAGCAGTACTTC. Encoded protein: CASGSGGAALSYEQYF.

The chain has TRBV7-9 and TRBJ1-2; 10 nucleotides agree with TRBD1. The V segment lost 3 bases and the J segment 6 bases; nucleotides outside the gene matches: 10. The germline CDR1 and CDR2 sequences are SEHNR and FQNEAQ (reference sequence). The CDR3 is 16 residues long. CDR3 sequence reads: CASSFTGTGAQDGYTF. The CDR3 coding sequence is TGTGCCAGCAGCTTTACCGGGACAGGGGCGCAGGATGGCTACACCTTC.

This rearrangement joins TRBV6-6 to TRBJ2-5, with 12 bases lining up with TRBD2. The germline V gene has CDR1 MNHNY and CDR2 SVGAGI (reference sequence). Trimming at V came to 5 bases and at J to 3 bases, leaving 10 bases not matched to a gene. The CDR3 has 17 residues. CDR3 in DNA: TGTGCCAGCAGTCCTCCCCACCTAGCGGGGGGGAAAGAGACCCAGTACTTC. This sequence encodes CASSPPHLAGGKETQYF.

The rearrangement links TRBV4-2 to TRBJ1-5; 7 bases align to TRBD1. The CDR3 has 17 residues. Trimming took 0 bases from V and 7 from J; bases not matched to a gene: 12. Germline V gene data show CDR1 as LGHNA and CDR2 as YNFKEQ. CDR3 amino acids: CASSQDDRQGLGQPQHF. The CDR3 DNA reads TGTGCCAGCAGCCAAGATGATCGACAGGGTTTAGGGCAGCCCCAGCATTTT.

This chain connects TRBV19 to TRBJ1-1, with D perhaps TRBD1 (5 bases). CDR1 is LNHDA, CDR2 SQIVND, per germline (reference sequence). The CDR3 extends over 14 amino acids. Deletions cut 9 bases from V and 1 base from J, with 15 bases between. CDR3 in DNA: TGTGCCAGCACTTCAGGGCGGGGGAACACTGAAGCTTTCTTT. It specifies CASTSGRGNTEAFF.

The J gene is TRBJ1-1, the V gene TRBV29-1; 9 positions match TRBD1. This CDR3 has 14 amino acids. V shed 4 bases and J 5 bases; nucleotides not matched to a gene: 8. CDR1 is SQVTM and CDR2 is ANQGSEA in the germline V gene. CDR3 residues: CSVAGTGLGTEAFF. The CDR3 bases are TGCAGCGTTGCCGGGACAGGGTTGGGAACTGAAGCTTTCTTT.

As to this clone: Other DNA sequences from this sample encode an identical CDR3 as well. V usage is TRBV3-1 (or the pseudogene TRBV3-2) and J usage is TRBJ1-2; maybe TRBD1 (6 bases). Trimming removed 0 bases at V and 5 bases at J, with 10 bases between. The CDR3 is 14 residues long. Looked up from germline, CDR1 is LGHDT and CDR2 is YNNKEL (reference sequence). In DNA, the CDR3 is TGTGCCAGCAGCCAAGAAGGGGGGGGATATGGCTACACCTTC. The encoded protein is CASSQEGGGYGYTF.

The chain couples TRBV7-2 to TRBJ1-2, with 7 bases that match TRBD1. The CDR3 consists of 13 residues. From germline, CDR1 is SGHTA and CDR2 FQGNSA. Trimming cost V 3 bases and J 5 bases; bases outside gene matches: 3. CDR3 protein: CASSFGTDYGYTF. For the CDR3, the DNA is TGTGCCAGCAGCTTTGGGACAGATTATGGCTACACCTTC.

This chain's CDR3 is CATSDSTIAGGFGETQYF. The CDR3 DNA reads TGTGCCACCAGTGATTCAACTATAGCGGGGGGGTTCGGCGAGACCCAGTACTTC. V and J are TRBV24-1 and TRBJ2-5, with 11 bases lining up with TRBD2. CDR3 length equals 18 residues. After removal of 2 bases from V and 5 bases from J, the junction contained 12 bases not matched to a gene. Germline CDR1 is KGHDR and CDR2 is SFDVKD.

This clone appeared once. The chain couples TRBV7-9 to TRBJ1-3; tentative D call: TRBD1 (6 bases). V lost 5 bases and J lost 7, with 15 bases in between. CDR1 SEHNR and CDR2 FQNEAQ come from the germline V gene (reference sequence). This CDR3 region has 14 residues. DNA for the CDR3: TGTGCCAGCAGCACCCCCGGGACAACCAACACCATATATTTT. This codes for CASSTPGTTNTIYF.

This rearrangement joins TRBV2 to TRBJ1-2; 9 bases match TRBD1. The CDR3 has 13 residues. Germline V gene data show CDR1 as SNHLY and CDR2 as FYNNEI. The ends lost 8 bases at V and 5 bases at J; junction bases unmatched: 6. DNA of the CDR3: TGTGCCAGCCTCAGGGACAGGGAATATGGCTACACCTTC. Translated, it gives CASLRDREYGYTF. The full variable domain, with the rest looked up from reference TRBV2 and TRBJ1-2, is EPEVTQTPSHQVTQMGQEVILRCVPISNHLYFYWYRQILGQKVEFLVSFYNNEISEKSEIFDDQFSVERPDGSNFTLKIRSTKLEDSAMYFCASLRDREYGYTFGSGTRLTVV.

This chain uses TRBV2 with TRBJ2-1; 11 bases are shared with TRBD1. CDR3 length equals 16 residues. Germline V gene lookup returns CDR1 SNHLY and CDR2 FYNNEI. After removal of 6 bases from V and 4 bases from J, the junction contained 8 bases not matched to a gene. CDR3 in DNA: TGTGCCAGCAGGGGTGGACAGGGGGCATGGTACAATGAGCAGTTCTTC. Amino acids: CASRGGQGAWYNEQFF.

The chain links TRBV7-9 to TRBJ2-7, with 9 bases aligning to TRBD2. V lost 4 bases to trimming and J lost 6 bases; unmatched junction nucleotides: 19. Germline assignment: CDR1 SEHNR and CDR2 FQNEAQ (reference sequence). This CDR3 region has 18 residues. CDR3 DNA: TGTGCCAGCAGCTCGCGTCCAGCGGGGGGAGTTTCGGGTGCCGAGCAGTACTTC. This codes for CASSSRPAGGVSGAEQYF.

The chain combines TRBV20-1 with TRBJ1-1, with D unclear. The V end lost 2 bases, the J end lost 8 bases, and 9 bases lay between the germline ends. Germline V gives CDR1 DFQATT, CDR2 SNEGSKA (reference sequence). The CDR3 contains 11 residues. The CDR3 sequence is CSARSGKEAFF. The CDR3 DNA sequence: TGCAGTGCTAGATCGGGGAAAGAAGCTTTCTTT.

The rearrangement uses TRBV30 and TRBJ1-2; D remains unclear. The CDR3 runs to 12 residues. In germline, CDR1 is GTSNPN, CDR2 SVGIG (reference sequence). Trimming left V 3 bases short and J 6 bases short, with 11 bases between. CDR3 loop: CAWSATRDGYTF. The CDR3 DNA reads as TGTGCCTGGAGCGCGACCCGGGATGGCTACACCTTC.

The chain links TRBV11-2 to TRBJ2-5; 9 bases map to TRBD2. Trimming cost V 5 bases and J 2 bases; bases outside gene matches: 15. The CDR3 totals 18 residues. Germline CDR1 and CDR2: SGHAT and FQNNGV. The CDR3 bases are TGTGCCAGCAGCCACGGGCGGGGGGGCCCCCCCGTGCAAGAGACCCAGTACTTC. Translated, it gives CASSHGRGGPPVQETQYF.

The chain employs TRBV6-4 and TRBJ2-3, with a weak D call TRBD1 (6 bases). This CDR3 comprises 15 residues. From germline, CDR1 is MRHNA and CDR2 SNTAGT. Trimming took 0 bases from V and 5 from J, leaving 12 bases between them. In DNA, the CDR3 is TGTGCCAGCAGTGACTCCGACAGGAATCGAGATACGCAGTATTTT. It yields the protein CASSDSDRNRDTQYF.

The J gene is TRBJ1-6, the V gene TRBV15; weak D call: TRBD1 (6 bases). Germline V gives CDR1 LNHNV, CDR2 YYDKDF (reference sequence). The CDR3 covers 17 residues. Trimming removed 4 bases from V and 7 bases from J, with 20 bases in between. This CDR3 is CATSKGVGTFLNSPLHF. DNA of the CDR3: TGTGCCACCAGCAAGGGGGTGGGAACCTTTCTCAATTCACCCCTCCACTTT.

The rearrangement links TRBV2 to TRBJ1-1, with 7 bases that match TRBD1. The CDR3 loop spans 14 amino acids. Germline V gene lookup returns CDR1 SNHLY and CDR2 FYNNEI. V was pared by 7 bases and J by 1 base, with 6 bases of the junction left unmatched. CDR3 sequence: CASTADRWNTEAFF. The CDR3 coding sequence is TGTGCCAGCACCGCGGACAGGTGGAACACTGAAGCTTTCTTT.

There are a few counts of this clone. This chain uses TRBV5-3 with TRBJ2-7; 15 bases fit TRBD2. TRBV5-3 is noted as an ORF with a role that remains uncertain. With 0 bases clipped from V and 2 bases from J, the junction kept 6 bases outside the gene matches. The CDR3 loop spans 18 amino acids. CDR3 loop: CARSLEGTSGGFPYEQYF. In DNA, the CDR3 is TGTGCCAGAAGCTTGGAAGGGACTAGCGGGGGGTTCCCCTACGAGCAGTACTTC.

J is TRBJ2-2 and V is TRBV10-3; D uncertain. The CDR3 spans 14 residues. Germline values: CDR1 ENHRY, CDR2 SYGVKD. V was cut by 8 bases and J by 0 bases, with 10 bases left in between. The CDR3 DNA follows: TGTGCCATCTCTTACGGTACGAACACCGGGGAGCTGTTTTTT. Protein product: CAISYGTNTGELFF.

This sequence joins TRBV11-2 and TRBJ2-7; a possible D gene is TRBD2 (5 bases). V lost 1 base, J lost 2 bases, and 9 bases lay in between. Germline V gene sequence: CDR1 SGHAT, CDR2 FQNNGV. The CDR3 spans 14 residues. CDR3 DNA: TGTGCCAGCAGCTTAGTGGCGGGTACCTACGAGCAGTACTTC. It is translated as CASSLVAGTYEQYF.

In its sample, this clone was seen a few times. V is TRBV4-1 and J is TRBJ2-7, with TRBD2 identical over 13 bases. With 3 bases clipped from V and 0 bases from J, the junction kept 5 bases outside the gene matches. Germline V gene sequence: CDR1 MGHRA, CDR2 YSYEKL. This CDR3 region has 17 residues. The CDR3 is CASSHRLAGGLSYEQYF. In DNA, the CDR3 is TGCGCCAGCAGCCACCGACTAGCGGGGGGCCTCTCCTACGAGCAGTACTTC.

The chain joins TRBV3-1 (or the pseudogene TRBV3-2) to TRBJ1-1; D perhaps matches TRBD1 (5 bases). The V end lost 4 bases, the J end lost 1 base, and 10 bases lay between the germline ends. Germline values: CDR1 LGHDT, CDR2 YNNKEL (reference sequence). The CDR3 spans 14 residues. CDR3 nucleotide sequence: TGTGCCAGCAGCCGGGAAGACAGGAACACTGAAGCTTTCTTT. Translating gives CASSREDRNTEAFF.

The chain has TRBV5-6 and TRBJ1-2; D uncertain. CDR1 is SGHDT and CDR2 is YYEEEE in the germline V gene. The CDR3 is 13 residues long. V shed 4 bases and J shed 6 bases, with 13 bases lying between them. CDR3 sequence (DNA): TGTGCCAGCAGCGTAGGCAGGAGGGATGGCTACACCTTC. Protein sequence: CASSVGRRDGYTF.